Listed below are T cell receptor beta chains from one sample, sequenced in a study of T cells in Graves' hyperthyroidism and ophthalmopathy. A single record per CDR3 protein comes from TCRdb applying MiXCR to the multiplex PCR reads. This table holds 600,000 to 900,000 distinct CDR3 sequences, 16% found once. The source material was blood. Receptors originate from a man between 18 and 35 years old with Graves' hyperthyroidism. The CDR3 runs from the conserved cysteine through the conserved F or W. A D gene is named only where the DNA matches it firmly. Only some rows state a clone size, as once, few, many or a class for expanded clones.

d_gene	v_gene	abundance	j_gene	len	CDR3aa	CDR3nt
.	TRBV12-3/TRBV12-4	few	TRBJ2-2	16	CASSEGLGAISGELFF	TGTGCCAGCAGTGAGGGACTGGGGGCGATCTCCGGGGAGCTGTTTTTT
.	TRBV5-1	.	TRBJ1-1	13	CASSLNAMGSAFF	TGCGCCAGCAGCTTAAATGCTATGGGGTCGGCTTTCTTT
.	TRBV6-2/TRBV6-3	.	TRBJ2-7	13	CASSPGAWGEQYF	TGTGCCAGCAGCCCAGGGGCTTGGGGCGAGCAGTACTTC
.	TRBV28	few	TRBJ2-7	13	CASRDMGGYEQYF	TGTGCCAGCAGGGATATGGGGGGCTACGAGCAGTACTTC
TRBD1	TRBV30	.	TRBJ2-5	17	CAWSSPADRGYQETQYF	TGTGCCTGGAGTTCGCCGGCGGACAGGGGGTACCAAGAGACCCAGTACTTC
.	TRBV5-1	few	TRBJ2-1	14	CASSLARDPNEQFF	TGCGCCAGCAGCTTGGCAAGGGACCCGAATGAGCAGTTCTTC
TRBD2	TRBV27	few	TRBJ2-2	16	CASSLTSGSSPGELFF	TGTGCCAGCAGTTTAACTAGCGGGAGTTCCCCCGGGGAGCTGTTTTTT
TRBD1	TRBV5-1	.	TRBJ2-7	18	CASSLGGLGWGQANEQYF	TGCGCCAGCAGCTTGGGGGGGCTTGGATGGGGACAGGCCAACGAGCAGTACTTC
.	TRBV5-5	.	TRBJ1-2	14	CASSFGQSHYGYTF	TGTGCCAGCAGCTTCGGACAGAGCCACTATGGCTACACCTTC
TRBD1	TRBV6-1	many	TRBJ2-7	15	CASRLTGTGVNEQYF	TGTGCCAGCAGGCTAACTGGGACAGGGGTAAACGAGCAGTACTTC
.	TRBV4-3	many	TRBJ2-7	13	CASSQGPGYEQYF	TGCGCCAGCAGCCAAGGCCCCGGATACGAGCAGTACTTC
TRBD1	TRBV7-9	few	TRBJ2-7	13	CASSSGQNYEQYF	TGTGCCAGCAGCTCGGGACAGAACTACGAGCAGTACTTC
.	TRBV9	many	TRBJ2-5	16	CASSPQPYRAGETQYF	TGTGCCAGCAGCCCGCAACCGTACAGGGCTGGGGAGACCCAGTACTTC
.	TRBV29-1	.	TRBJ1-1	13	CSVESRVDTEAFF	TGCAGCGTTGAGTCCAGGGTGGACACTGAAGCTTTCTTT
.	TRBV12-3/TRBV12-4	.	TRBJ2-4	12	CASSTAGGIQYF	TGTGCCAGCAGTACAGCTGGGGGCATTCAGTACTTC
TRBD2	TRBV20-1	.	TRBJ2-1	17	CSASGGTGTSGYNEQFF	TGCAGTGCTAGCGGGGGAACCGGGACTAGCGGCTACAATGAGCAGTTCTTC
.	TRBV10-2	many	TRBJ2-7	15	CASSISGLRSDEQYF	TGCGCCAGCAGTATTTCGGGACTCCGATCCGACGAGCAGTACTTC
TRBD1	TRBV20-1	.	TRBJ2-7	18	CSAGVSGTGGLTRYEQYF	TGCAGTGCCGGAGTATCCGGGACAGGGGGCCTCACACGTTACGAGCAGTACTTC
TRBD1	TRBV6-1	.	TRBJ1-6	19	CASSLPSRTGGENNSPLHF	TGTGCCAGCAGCCTTCCCTCCCGGACAGGGGGTGAAAATAATTCACCCCTCCACTTT
TRBD2	TRBV7-6	.	TRBJ2-7	19	CASSLRASLVSGRAWEQYF	TGTGCCAGCAGCTTACGAGCCTCTTTGGTGAGCGGGAGGGCCTGGGAGCAGTACTTC
TRBD2	TRBV29-1	many	TRBJ2-1	13	CSVELAGDHEQFF	TGCAGCGTTGAACTAGCGGGAGACCATGAGCAGTTCTTC
.	TRBV30	many	TRBJ1-1	14	CAWTAGGANTEAFF	TGTGCCTGGACCGCCGGGGGGGCGAACACTGAAGCTTTCTTT
.	TRBV3-1	many	TRBJ1-1	15	CASSLGGARGTEAFF	TGTGCCAGCAGCCTGGGGGGGGCCCGAGGCACTGAAGCTTTCTTT
TRBD1	TRBV24-1	many	TRBJ2-2	16	CATSEPTGGSGGELFF	TGTGCCACCAGTGAGCCCACAGGGGGCAGCGGCGGGGAGCTGTTTTTT
.	TRBV29-1	once	TRBJ1-1	11	CSAADALLTFF	TGCAGCGCGGCCGACGCGCTGTTAACTTTCTTT
.	TRBV3-1	.	TRBJ2-6	16	CASSHVSYSGANVLTF	TGTGCCAGCAGCCATGTCTCGTACTCTGGGGCCAACGTCCTGACTTTC
TRBD2	TRBV7-2	.	TRBJ2-1	15	CASSLAGGGPNEQFF	TGTGCCAGCAGCTTAGCCGGGGGAGGGCCGAATGAGCAGTTCTTC
.	TRBV5-6	many	TRBJ2-7	14	CASSPVGRSYEQYF	TGTGCCAGCAGCCCCGTAGGGCGCTCCTACGAGCAGTACTTC
.	TRBV28	.	TRBJ2-7	15	CASSLDGALYNEQYF	TGTGCCAGCAGTTTGGACGGAGCTCTCTACAATGAGCAGTACTTC
.	TRBV19	many	TRBJ2-7	17	CASSIQRSGLPTYEQYF	TGTGCCAGTAGTATTCAAAGGTCAGGGCTCCCGACCTACGAGCAGTACTTC
.	TRBV6-5	few	TRBJ2-3	13	CASSYSKTDTQYF	TGTGCCAGCAGTTACTCAAAAACAGATACGCAGTATTTT
.	TRBV29-1	few	TRBJ1-5	14	CSVASAGGNQPQHF	TGCAGCGTTGCGTCGGCAGGGGGCAATCAGCCCCAGCATTTT
TRBD1	TRBV12-3/TRBV12-4	many	TRBJ1-5	15	CASSMGQFSNQPQHF	TGTGCCAGTAGCATGGGACAGTTTAGCAATCAGCCCCAGCATTTT
TRBD1	TRBV6-5	few	TRBJ2-6	18	CASSYLGQARSGANVLTF	TGTGCCAGCAGTTACTTGGGACAGGCGCGCTCTGGGGCCAACGTCCTGACTTTC
TRBD2	TRBV28	.	TRBJ2-7	17	CASSLEGGPGLAKEQYF	TGTGCCAGCAGTTTAGAAGGGGGCCCGGGACTAGCCAAAGAGCAGTACTTC
TRBD2	TRBV9	.	TRBJ2-7	18	CASSVEFSSGSLSYEQYF	TGTGCCAGCAGCGTAGAGTTCTCCAGCGGGAGCCTCTCCTACGAGCAGTACTTC
TRBD2	TRBV6-1	many	TRBJ2-1	17	CASSERGSGRAYNEQFF	TGTGCCAGCAGTGAAAGGGGCAGCGGGAGGGCCTACAATGAGCAGTTCTTC
.	TRBV5-1	many	TRBJ2-2	15	CASSEPGHGNGELFF	TGCGCCAGCAGTGAGCCGGGCCACGGAAACGGGGAGCTGTTTTTT
.	TRBV2	.	TRBJ1-5	15	CASRDNEYSNQPQHF	TGTGCCAGCAGGGACAACGAATATAGCAATCAGCCCCAGCATTTT
TRBD2	TRBV6-2/TRBV6-3	many	TRBJ2-3	14	CASSRGLASDTQYF	TGTGCCAGCAGTAGGGGACTAGCGTCAGATACGCAGTATTTT
.	TRBV10-2	few	TRBJ2-3	15	CASSENPLATDTQYF	TGCGCCAGCAGTGAAAACCCACTAGCTACAGATACGCAGTATTTT
.	TRBV28	many	TRBJ2-1	15	CASSPLGGGHNEQFF	TGTGCCAGCAGTCCGCTGGGGGGAGGCCACAATGAGCAGTTCTTC
TRBD2	TRBV24-1	.	TRBJ2-5	17	CATSDTLLAGGLETQYF	TGTGCCACCAGTGATACACTACTAGCGGGAGGGCTCGAGACCCAGTACTTC
.	TRBV6-5	.	TRBJ1-5	11	CASSYLMTQHF	TGTGCCAGCAGTTACCTCATGACCCAGCATTTT
.	TRBV28	few	TRBJ2-7	14	CASSFLDTIYEQYF	TGTGCCAGCAGTTTTCTTGACACAATCTACGAGCAGTACTTC
.	TRBV6-1	few	TRBJ2-7	13	CASTAVSSYEQYF	TGTGCCAGCACAGCGGTGAGCTCCTACGAGCAGTACTTC
TRBD1	TRBV27	many	TRBJ2-2	14	CASSWTGFTGELFF	TGTGCCAGCAGTTGGACAGGGTTTACCGGGGAGCTGTTTTTT
TRBD2	TRBV28	.	TRBJ2-5	14	CASTGLVGRETQYF	TGTGCCAGCACCGGACTAGTGGGTCGGGAGACCCAGTACTTC
.	TRBV9	many	TRBJ2-3	16	CASSVAARGSTDTQYF	TGTGCCAGCAGCGTAGCTGCCCGAGGGAGCACAGATACGCAGTATTTT